These T cell receptor beta chains were read from a single sample in a study of blood T cells in healthy people across ages. TCRdb reprocessed the 5' RACE reads with MiXCR, giving one entry per CDR3 protein. The sample includes more than 1,000,000 distinct CDR3 sequences, about 23% seen only once; the top ten take around 0.75%. These data were also filed under a second study, of T cells of mothers and their children.

The sequenced sample consisted of blood. The receptors shown here come from a girl aged 2-10 years in good health. Both conserved end residues are part of each CDR3.

J,length,V,CDR3
TRBJ2-2,13,TRBV2,CANEKYSTGELFF
TRBJ2-7,14,TRBV25-1,CASSLHSNSYEQYF
TRBJ2-5,16,TRBV25-1,CASSDPGTGPQETQYF
TRBJ1-4,21,TRBV11-1,CASSLATVFAAKGSTNEKLFF
TRBJ1-2,15,TRBV7-2,CASSLEGTGNYGYTF
TRBJ2-4,14,TRBV5-6,CASSVSSYGNIQYF
TRBJ1-4,15,TRBV27,CASGLLGGAGEKLFF
NA,13,TRBV29-1,CSILAGVRSEQFF
TRBJ2-3,15,TRBV5-1,CASSLESRASGTQYF
TRBJ2-5,12,TRBV28,CASSSGRRTQYF
TRBJ1-4,14,TRBV18,CASSPAATNEKLFF
TRBJ2-3,16,TRBV27,CASSGIPTDGTDTQYF
TRBJ2-5,15,TRBV2,CVSRPGTSGQETQYF
TRBJ1-4,14,TRBV6-6,CASRNRGLGEKLFF
TRBJ2-4,18,TRBV7-2,CASSLVLAGASAKNIQYF
TRBJ2-7,15,TRBV28,CASTSQGLQAYEQYF
NA,14,TRBV24-1,CATHRTSGIREQFF
NA,15,TRBV5-6,CASSFLWRDRYEQYF
TRBJ1-2,14,TRBV28,CASSLYREVYGYTF
NA,15,TRBV9,CASSVDSGSNDEQFF
TRBJ2-5,15,TRBV2,CASRRVASGQETQYF
TRBJ1-5,16,TRBV12-5,CASGLAGQLPNQPQHF
TRBJ2-5,12,TRBV29-1,CSVFQGSETQYF
TRBJ2-2,17,TRBV6-1,CASSLTPGLEVTGELFF
TRBJ2-5,13,TRBV18,CASSRQGSETQYF
TRBJ2-3,17,TRBV7-2,CASSSSSGTQSGDTQYF
TRBJ2-3,15,TRBV2,CASSDGQGAGDTQYF
TRBJ2-1,16,TRBV24-1,CATSDLAQGTKNEQFF
TRBJ1-5,12,TRBV12-3/TRBV12-4,CASRNSNQPQHF
TRBJ1-2,13,TRBV24-1,CATSDDDREGYTF
TRBJ2-3,16,TRBV5-1,CASSSGLAGESDTQYF
TRBJ2-7,15,TRBV4-1,CASSLTSTSRHGQYF
TRBJ2-5,11,TRBV29-1,CSVDRDETQYF
NA,17,TRBV4-1,CASSHLTQGSSYNEQFF
TRBJ2-3,17,TRBV18,CASSTTVRGRSTDTQYF
TRBJ2-5,14,TRBV7-2,CASSFGTGVGEQYF
NA,18,TRBV28,CASSSLQREARKYNEQFF
TRBJ2-3,16,TRBV7-2,CASSPSARTATDTQYF
TRBJ2-7,14,TRBV20-1,CSARRLERSYEQYF
TRBJ2-1,14,TRBV27,CASSFFSGNDEQFF
TRBJ1-1,12,TRBV24-1,CATSDLGQGTFF
TRBJ2-4,17,TRBV5-8,CASSEPFGQNSKNIQYF
TRBJ2-6,18,TRBV6-5,CASSTNRVDDSGANVLTF
TRBJ2-1,13,TRBV7-3,CASSLTEYNEQFF
TRBJ2-7,13,TRBV7-3,CASSFSTGYEQYF
TRBJ2-1,13,TRBV20-1,CSASQGAADEQFF
TRBJ2-5,13,TRBV29-1,CSVVEGAVETQYF
TRBJ2-5,17,TRBV29-1,CSVDGYSLLSRVETQYF
TRBJ2-2,15,TRBV27,CASRVQGGNTGELFF
TRBJ1-4,14,TRBV4-1,CASRRQGGDEKLFF
TRBJ1-2,16,TRBV4-1,CASSQEGTANPYGYTF